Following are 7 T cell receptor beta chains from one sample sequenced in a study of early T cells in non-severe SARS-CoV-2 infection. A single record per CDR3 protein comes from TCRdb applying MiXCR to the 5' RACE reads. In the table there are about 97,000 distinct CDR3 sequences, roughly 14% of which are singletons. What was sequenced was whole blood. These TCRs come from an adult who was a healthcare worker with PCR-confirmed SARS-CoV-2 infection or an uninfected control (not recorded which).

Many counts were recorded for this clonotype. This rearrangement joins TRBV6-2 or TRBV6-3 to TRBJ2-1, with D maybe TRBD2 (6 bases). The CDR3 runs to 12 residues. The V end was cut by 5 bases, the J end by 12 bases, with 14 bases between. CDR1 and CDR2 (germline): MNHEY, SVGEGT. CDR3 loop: CASSQLAGPQFF. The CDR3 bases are TGTGCCAGCAGTCAACTGGCGGGGCCGCAGTTCTTC.

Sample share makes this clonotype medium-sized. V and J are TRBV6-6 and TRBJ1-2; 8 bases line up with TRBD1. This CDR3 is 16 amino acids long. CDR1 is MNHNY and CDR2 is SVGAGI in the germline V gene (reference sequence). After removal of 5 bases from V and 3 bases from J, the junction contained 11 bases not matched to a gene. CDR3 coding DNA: TGTGCCAGCAGTCAACCAACCAGGGGGCTGGACTATGGCTACACCTTC. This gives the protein CASSQPTRGLDYGYTF.

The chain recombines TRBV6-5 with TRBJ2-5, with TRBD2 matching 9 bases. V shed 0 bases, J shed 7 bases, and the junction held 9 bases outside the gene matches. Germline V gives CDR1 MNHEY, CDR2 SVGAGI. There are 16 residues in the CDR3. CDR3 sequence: CASSYSSGRPRVTQYF. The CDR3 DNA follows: TGTGCCAGCAGTTACTCGAGCGGGAGGCCCCGGGTGACCCAGTACTTC.

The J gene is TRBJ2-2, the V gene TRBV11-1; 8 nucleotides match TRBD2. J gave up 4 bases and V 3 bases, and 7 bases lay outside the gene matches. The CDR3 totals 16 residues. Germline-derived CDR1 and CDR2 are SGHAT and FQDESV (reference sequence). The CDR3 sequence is CASSFFAAGGTGELFF. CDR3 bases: TGTGCCAGCAGCTTTTTCGCGGCGGGAGGCACCGGGGAGCTGTTTTTT.

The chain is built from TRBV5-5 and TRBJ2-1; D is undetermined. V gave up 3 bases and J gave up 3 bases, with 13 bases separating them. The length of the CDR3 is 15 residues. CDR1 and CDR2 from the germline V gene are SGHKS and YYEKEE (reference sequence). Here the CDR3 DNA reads TGTGCCAGCAGCTCCGGTGGTAGTGGCTACAATGAGCAGTTCTTC. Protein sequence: CASSSGGSGYNEQFF.

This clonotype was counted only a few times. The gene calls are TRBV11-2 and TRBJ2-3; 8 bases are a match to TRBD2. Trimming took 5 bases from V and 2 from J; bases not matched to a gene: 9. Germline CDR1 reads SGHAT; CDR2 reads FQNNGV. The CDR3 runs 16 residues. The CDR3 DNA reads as TGTGCCAGCAGCCCAGAGGATAGCGGGGCCACAGATACGCAGTATTTT. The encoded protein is CASSPEDSGATDTQYF.

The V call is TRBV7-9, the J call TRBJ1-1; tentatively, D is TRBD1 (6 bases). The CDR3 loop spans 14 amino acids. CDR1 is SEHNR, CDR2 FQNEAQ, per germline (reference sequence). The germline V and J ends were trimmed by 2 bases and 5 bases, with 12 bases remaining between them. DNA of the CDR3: TGTGCCAGCAGCTTATCGGCAGGGGTTACTGAAGCTTTCTTT. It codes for CASSLSAGVTEAFF.